This TCR beta chain was captured by sequencing in a study of read filtering for tumor transcriptome and immune sequencing (dated by TCRdb to 2020 to 2021). In the study overall: Of the patients in the cohort, around 17 were male and 14 to 15 were female, and their mean age was roughly 68 years, with a range of about 45 to 90. One of the main goals was to work out a read-filtering strategy for immune repertoire data, in particular whether clonotypes backed by only a single read should be removed. Whole-transcriptome libraries were prepared with the TruSeq RNA Access Library Prep Kit after DNase treatment. Under revised international staging, eight or nine patients fell into R-ISS I, more than 15 into R-ISS II and more than five into R-ISS III. TCR repertoires obtained by targeted immune repertoire sequencing and by bulk whole-transcriptome sequencing performed on the same bone marrow samples were compared. TCR-region mapped reads per sample ranged from about 3.5 to 11 million with IR-seq versus only roughly 75 to 1273 with RNA-seq. Study-wide conclusions, independent of this receptor: Single-read clonotypes made up around 82% of clonotypes but approximately 3.5% of total reads in IR-seq, and just under 75% of clonotypes and 35% to 50% of reads in RNA-seq. The correlation between IR-seq and RNA-seq shared clonotype proportions was increased by removal of single-read clonotypes. The sorted CD138-negative fraction was not purified T cells but a mixed bone marrow immune population. IR-seq captured clonotypes at much higher depth and more reliably than RNA-seq, and smaller IR-seq throughput sufficed to identify most shared clonotypes.

V is shortened by 2 bases, J by 7 bases, and the region joining them spans 19 bases. The CDR3 measures 16 amino acids from cysteine to phenylalanine. CDR3 DNA is the only sequence kept; it has 48 bases, read in frame from the first base. According to the germline V gene, CDR1 reads SGHRS and CDR2 reads YFSETQ. TCR libraries were built from approximately 400 ng RNA with the Immunoverse kit, using molecular barcoded adaptors covering alpha/delta and beta/gamma chains. The same RNA used for transcriptome sequencing was used for TCR library preparation. An Illumina HiSeq 4000 with 2 x 150 cycles was used to sequence the TCR libraries. On the authors' methods: TCR reads were aligned to human V, D, J and C references and assembled into CDR3 clonotypes with MiXCR, including quality filtering and error correction. Clonotype counts and gene usage diversity were analyzed with the tcR package in R. Raw mapping reads were checked after the RNA-seq reads had been mapped by STAR aligner version 2.5.3a onto the human GRCh37 genome. To test the effect of sequencing depth on detected clonotypes, IR-seq fastq files were randomly downsampled using Seqtk 1.3. In-frame beta chains were kept once TCRdb had trimmed the public reads at Q25 with fastp and called clones with MiXCR. Identical CDR3 protein sequences are pooled into one entry, listed with their most common genes and DNA. For this entry, the V and J calls and clone size follow TCRdb and not the study's own pipeline. This sample has about 130,000 distinct CDR3 sequences in its table, and about 13% of those were observed once. The top ten hold about 7.7% of the sample.

Bone marrow was sampled from every patient at the time of active disease. Ficoll-Hypaque density gradient centrifugation was used to isolate the bone marrow mononuclear cells. CD138-negative cells were obtained by negative selection after labeling with CD138 magnetic microbeads on a MACS separator, removing myeloma plasma cells. Purity of the isolated cells was checked by flow cytometry on an Attune NxT using CD138 antibodies. Total RNA was extracted with TRIzol reagent and quantified with a NanoDrop spectrophotometer. For each patient, the CD138-negative bone marrow sample underwent paired RNA-seq and IR-seq. About this clonotype itself: It lacks a known antigen. The input lacks base qualities; no much larger clone sits a single base away.

The sequence came from a donor at least 40 years old with multiple myeloma. The V and J genes are TRBV5-1 and TRBJ2-1, with the D segment possibly TRBD1 or TRBD2, each aligning over 5 bases. Sequencing input: a population of CD138-negative cells sorted from bone marrow. The meaning of the sample's cell subset or site label: bone marrow mononuclear cells depleted of CD138+ plasma/myeloma cells by negative magnetic selection. The CDR3 in this case is CASSFENPGLANEQFF. The nucleotides read TGCGCCAGCAGCTTCGAAAACCCGGGGCTGGCGAATGAGCAGTTCTTC.